This T cell receptor (beta chain) was documented in a study of blood T cells in healthy people across ages. Findings and limits, study-wide: Expanded clonotype changes were possibly confounded by unknown donor CMV status.

Per germline, CDR1 MNHEY and CDR2 SMNVEV (reference sequence). This CDR3 region has 13 residues. V was trimmed by 6 bases and J by 1 base, leaving 9 bases between them. The use of a sample-barcoded 5' primer and a J-beta primer mix characterized a second PCR of about 6 to 12 cycles. TCRdb reprocessed the 5' RACE reads via MiXCR and lists one record per CDR3 protein. The table records a few hundred thousand distinct CDR3 sequences, about 25% of them present only once. A word on this clonotype: Its antigen remains unknown.

Separately, the same data were catalogued under a study of T cells of mothers and their children.

The V call is TRBV27, the J call TRBJ1-1, with D hard to call. The receptor's source is a boy aged 2 to 10 in good health. Material for sequencing was blood. CDR3 DNA sequence: TGTGCCAGCAGCCAGCATGAGAACACTGAAGCTTTCTTT. This encodes CASSQHENTEAFF.